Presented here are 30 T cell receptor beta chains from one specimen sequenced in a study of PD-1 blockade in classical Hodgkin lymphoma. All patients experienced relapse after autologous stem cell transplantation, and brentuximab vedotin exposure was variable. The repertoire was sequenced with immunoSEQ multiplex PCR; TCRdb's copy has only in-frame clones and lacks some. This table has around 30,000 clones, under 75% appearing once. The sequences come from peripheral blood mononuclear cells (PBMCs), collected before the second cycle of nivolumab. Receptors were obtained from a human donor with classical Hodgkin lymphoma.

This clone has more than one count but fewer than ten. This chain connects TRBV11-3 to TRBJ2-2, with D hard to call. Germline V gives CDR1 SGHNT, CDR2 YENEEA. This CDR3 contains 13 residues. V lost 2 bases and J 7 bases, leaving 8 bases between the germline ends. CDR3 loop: CASSLLSYGELFF. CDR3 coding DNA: TGTGCCAGCAGCTTATTAAGTTACGGGGAGCTGTTTTTT.

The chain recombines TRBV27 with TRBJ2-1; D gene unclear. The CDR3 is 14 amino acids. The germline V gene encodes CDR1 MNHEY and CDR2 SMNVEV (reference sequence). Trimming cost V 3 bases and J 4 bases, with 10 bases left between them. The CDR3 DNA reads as TGTGCCAGCAGTTTGGTGATGAATTACAATGAGCAGTTCTTC. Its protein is CASSLVMNYNEQFF.

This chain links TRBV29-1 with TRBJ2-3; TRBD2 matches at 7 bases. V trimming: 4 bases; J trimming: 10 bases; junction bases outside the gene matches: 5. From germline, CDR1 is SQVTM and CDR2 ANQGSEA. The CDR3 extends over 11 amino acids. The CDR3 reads CSVGHREAQYF. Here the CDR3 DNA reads TGCAGCGTTGGGCATCGGGAGGCGCAGTATTTT.

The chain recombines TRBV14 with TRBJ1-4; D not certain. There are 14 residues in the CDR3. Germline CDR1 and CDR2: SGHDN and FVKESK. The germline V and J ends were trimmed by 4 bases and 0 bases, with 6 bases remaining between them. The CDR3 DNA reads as TGTGCCAGCAGCCGGGATGCAACTAATGAAAAACTGTTTTTT. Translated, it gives CASSRDATNEKLFF.

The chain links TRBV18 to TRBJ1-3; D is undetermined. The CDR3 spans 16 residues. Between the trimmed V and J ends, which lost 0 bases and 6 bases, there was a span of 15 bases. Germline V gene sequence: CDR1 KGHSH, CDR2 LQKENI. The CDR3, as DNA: TGTGCCAGCTCACCACCGTCAATCTTAGAAGAAAACACCATATATTTT. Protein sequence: CASSPPSILEENTIYF. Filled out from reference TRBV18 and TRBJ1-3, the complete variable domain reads NAGVMQNPRHLVRRRGQEARLRCSPMKGHSHVYWYRQLPEEGLKFMVYLQKENIIDESGMPKERFSAEFPKEGPSILRIQQVVRGDSAAYFCASSPPSILEENTIYFGEGSWLTVV.

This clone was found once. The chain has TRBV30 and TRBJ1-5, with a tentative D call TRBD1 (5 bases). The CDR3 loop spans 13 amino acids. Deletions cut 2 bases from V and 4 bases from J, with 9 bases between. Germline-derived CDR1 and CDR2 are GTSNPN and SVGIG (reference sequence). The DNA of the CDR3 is TGTGCCTGGAGTCTCCAGGGTAATCAGCCCCAGCATTTT. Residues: CAWSLQGNQPQHF. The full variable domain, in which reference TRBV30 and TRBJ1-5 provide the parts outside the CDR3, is SQTIHQWPATLVQPVGSPLSLECTVEGTSNPNLYWYRQAAGRGLQLLFYSVGIGQISSEVPQNLSASRPQDRQFILSSKKLLLSDSGFYLCAWSLQGNQPQHFGDGTRLSIL.

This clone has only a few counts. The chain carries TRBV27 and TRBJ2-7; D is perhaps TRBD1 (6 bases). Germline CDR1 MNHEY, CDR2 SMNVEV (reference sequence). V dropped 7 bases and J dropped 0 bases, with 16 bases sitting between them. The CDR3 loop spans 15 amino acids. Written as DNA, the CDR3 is TGTGCCAGCAAGTTTAACGGACAGAGCTCCTACGAGCAGTACTTC. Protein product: CASKFNGQSSYEQYF.

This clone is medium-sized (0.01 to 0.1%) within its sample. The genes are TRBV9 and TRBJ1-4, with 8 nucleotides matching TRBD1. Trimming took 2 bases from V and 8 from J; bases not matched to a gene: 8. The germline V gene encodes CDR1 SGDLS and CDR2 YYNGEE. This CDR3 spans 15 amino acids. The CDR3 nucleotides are TGTGCCAGCAGCGTTATGGACAGGGTGGAAGAAAAACTGTTTTTT. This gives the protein CASSVMDRVEEKLFF.

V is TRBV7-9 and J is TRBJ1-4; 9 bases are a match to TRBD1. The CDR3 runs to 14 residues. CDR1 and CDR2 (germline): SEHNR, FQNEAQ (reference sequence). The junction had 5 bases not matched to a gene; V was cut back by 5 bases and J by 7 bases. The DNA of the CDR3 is TGTGCCAGCAGCCGGGACAGGGTGTTTGAAAAACTGTTTTTT. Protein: CASSRDRVFEKLFF.

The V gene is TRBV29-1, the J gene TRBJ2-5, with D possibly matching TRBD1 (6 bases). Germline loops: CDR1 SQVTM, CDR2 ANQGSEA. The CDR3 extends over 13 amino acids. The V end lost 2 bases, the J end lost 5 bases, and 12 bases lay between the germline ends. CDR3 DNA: TGCAGCGTTGAAAGCAGGGGCGGGGAGACCCAGTACTTC. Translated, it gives CSVESRGGETQYF.

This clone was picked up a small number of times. CDR3 DNA: TGCAGTGCTAGATCAGCTCGCGGAGCTTTCTTT. Protein: CSARSARGAFF. The gene calls are TRBV20-1 and TRBJ1-1; D is unresolved. V was pared by 2 bases and J by 10 bases, with 11 bases between. The CDR3 consists of 11 residues. In germline, CDR1 is DFQATT, CDR2 SNEGSKA (reference sequence).

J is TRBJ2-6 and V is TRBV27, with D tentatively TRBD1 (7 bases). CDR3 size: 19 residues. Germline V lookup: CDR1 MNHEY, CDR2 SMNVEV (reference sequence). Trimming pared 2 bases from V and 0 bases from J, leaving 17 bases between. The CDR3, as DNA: TGTGCCAGCAGTTTAAGGGGGGACAGTTCGAGCTCTGGGGCCAACGTCCTGACTTTC. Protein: CASSLRGDSSSSGANVLTF. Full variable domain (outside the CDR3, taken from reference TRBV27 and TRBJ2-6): EAQVTQNPRYLITVTGKKLTVTCSQNMNHEYMSWYRQDPGLGLRQIYYSMNVEVTDKGDVPEGYKVSRKEKRNFPLILESPSPNQTSLYFCASSLRGDSSSSGANVLTFGAGSRLTVL.

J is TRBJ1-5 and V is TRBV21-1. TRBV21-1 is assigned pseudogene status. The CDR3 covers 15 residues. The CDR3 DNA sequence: TGTGCCAGCAGCAACCCCGCCGGACGGGAAAGGCCCCAGCATTTT. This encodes CASSNPAGRERPQHF.

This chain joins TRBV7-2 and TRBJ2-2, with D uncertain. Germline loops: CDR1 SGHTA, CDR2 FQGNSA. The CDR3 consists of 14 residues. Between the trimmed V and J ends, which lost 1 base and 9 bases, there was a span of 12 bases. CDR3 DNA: TGTGCCAGCAGCTTAGAGAGTAAACTACGGGAGCTGTTTTTT. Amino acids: CASSLESKLRELFF.

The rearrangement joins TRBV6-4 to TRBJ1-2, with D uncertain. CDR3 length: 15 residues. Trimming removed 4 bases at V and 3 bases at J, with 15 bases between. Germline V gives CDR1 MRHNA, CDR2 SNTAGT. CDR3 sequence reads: CASSAIMGSDYGYTF. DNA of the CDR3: TGTGCCAGCAGTGCGATCATGGGATCCGACTATGGCTACACCTTC.

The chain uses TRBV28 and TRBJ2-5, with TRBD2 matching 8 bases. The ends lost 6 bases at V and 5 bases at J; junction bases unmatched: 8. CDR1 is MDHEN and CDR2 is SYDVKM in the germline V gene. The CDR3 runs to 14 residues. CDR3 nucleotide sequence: TGTGCCAGCAGGGGACGGACTAGCTGGGAGACCCAGTACTTC. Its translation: CASRGRTSWETQYF.

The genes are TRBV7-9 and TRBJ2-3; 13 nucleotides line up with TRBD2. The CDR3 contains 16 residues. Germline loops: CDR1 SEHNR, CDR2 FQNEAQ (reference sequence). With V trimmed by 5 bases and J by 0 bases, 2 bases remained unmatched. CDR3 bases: TGTGCCAGCAGCCCGGGACTAGCGGGGAGCACAGATACGCAGTATTTT. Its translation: CASSPGLAGSTDTQYF. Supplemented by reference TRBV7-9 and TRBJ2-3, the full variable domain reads DTGVSQNPRHKITKRGQNVTFRCDPISEHNRLYWYRQTLGQGPEFLTYFQNEAQLEKSRLLSDRFSAERPKGSFSTLEIQRTEQGDSAMYLCASSPGLAGSTDTQYFGPGTRLTVL.

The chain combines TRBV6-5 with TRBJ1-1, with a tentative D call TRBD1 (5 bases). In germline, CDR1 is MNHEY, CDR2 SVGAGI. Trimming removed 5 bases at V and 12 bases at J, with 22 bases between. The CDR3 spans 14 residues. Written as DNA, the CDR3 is TGTGCCAGCAGTACCGGGAGGGGTTTTTCGGAGTCTTTCTTT. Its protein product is CASSTGRGFSESFF.

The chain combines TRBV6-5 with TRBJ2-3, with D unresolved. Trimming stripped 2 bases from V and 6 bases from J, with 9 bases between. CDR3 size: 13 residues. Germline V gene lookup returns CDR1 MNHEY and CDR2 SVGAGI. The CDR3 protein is CASSYAFEDTQYF. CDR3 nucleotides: TGTGCCAGCAGTTACGCCTTCGAGGATACGCAGTATTTT.

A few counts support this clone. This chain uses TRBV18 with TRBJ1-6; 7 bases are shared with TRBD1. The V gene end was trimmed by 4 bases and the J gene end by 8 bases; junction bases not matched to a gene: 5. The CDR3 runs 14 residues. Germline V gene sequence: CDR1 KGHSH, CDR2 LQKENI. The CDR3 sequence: CASSLGQDYSPLHF. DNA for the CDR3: TGTGCCAGCTCACTCGGACAGGATTATTCACCCCTCCACTTT.

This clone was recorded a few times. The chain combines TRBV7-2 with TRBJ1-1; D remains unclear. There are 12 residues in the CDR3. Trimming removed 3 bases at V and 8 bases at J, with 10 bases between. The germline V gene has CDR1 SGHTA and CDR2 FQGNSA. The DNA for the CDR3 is TGTGCCAGCAGCTTCTACACTGAGGAAGCTTTCTTT. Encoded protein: CASSFYTEEAFF.

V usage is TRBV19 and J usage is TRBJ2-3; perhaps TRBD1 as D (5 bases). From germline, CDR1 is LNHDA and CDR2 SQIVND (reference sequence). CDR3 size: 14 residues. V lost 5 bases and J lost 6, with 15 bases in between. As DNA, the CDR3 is TGTGCCAGTAGTCTGAAGGGGATTCAGGATACGCAGTATTTT. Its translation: CASSLKGIQDTQYF.

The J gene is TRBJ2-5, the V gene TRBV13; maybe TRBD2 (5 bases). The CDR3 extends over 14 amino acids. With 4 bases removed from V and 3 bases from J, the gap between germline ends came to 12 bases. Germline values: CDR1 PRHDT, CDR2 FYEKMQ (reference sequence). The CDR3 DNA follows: TGTGCCAGCAGCTCCAATTTCGGGGAAGAGACCCAGTACTTC. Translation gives CASSSNFGEETQYF.

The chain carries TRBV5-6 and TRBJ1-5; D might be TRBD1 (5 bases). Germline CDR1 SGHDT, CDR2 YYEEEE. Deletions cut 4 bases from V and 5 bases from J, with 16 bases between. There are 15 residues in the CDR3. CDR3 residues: CASSRQGRVDQPQHF. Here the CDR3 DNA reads TGTGCCAGCAGCCGTCAGGGTAGAGTTGATCAGCCCCAGCATTTT.

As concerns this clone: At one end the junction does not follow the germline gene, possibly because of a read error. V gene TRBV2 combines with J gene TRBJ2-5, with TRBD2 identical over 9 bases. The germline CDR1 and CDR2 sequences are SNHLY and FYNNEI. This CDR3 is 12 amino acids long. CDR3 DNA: TGCGCGGGGGGGAGGTACCAAGAGACCCAGTACTTC. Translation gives CAGGRYQETQYF.

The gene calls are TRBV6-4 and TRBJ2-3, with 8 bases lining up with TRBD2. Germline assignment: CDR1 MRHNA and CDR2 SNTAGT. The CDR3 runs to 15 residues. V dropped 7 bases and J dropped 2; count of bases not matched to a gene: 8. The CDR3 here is CASTRSGDPTDTQYF. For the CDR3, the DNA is TGTGCCAGCACCCGTAGCGGGGACCCCACAGATACGCAGTATTTT.

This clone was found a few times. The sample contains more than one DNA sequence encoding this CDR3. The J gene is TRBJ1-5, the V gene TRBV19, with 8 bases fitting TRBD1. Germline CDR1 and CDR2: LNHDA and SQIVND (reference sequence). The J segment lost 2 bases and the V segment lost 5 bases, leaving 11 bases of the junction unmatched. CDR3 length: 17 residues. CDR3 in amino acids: CASSSPRQGMGNQPQHF. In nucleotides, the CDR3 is TGTGCCAGTAGTTCCCCTCGACAGGGGATGGGCAATCAGCCCCAGCATTTT.

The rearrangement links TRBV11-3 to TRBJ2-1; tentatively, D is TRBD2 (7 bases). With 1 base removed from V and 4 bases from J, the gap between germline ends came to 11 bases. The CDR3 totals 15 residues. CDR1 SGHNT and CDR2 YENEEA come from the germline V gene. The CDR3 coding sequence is TGTGCCAGCAGCTTAGCGGGGGGCGATTACAATGAGCAGTTCTTC. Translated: CASSLAGGDYNEQFF.

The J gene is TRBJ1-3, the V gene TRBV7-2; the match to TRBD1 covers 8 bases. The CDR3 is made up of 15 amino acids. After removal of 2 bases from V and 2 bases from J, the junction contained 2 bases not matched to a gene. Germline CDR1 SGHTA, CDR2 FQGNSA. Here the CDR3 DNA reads TGTGCCAGCAGCTTATGGACAGGGACTGGAAACACCATATATTTT. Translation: CASSLWTGTGNTIYF.

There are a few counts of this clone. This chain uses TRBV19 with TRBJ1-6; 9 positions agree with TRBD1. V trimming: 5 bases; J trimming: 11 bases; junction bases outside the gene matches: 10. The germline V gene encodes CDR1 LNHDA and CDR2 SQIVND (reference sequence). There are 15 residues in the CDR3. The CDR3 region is CASSPQPQGATPLHF. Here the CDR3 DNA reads TGTGCCAGTAGTCCGCAACCACAGGGGGCAACACCCCTCCACTTT.